Given below is one T cell receptor beta chain in context. The data derive from a study of Ad26.COV2.S vaccination and SARS-CoV-2 variants. This table comes from immunoSEQ multiplex PCR, and its TCRdb copy is limited to in-frame clones, with some not included. The table has 300,000 to 400,000 clones, just over 90% seen once. Germline V gene data show CDR1 as SGDLS and CDR2 as YYNGEE. V shed 2 bases, J shed 6 bases, and the junction held 2 bases outside the gene matches. The CDR3 spans 15 residues. The source was peripheral blood, collected after recovery from COVID-19. The chain uses TRBV9 and TRBJ2-1, with 13 nucleotides matching TRBD2. This clonotype was obtained from a human donor who had recovered from COVID-19. The CDR3 spells CASSVGLAGINEQFF. CDR3 sequence (DNA): TGTGCCAGCAGCGTGGGACTAGCGGGGATCAATGAGCAGTTCTTC. Full variable domain (outside the CDR3, taken from reference TRBV9 and TRBJ2-1): DSGVTQTPKHLITATGQRVTLRCSPRSGDLSVYWYQQSLDQGLQFLIQYYNGEERAKGNILERFSAQQFPDLHSELNLSSLELGDSALYFCASSVGLAGINEQFFGPGTRLTVL.